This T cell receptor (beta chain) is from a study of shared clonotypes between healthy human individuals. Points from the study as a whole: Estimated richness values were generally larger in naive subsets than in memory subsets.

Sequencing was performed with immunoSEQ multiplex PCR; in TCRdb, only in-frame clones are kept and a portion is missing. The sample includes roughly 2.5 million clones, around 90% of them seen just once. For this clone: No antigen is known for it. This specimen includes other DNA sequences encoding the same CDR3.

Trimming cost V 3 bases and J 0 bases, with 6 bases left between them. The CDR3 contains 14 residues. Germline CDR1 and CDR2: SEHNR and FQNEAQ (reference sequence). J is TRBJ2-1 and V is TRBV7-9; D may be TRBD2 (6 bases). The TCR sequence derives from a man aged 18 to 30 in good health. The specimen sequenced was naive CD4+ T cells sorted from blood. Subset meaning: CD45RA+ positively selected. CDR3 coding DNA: TGTGCCAGCAGCTTCGGGAGCTCCTACAATGAGCAGTTCTTC. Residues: CASSFGSSYNEQFF.